One T cell receptor beta chain is described in this entry. Its antigen is still unknown. The record has no base qualities; no much larger clone is one base away. These data belong to a study of CD8 T cells in ankylosing spondylitis (dated by TCRdb to about 2017). In terms of the full investigation: T cell receptor beta repertoires were profiled in healthy donors and ankylosing spondylitis patients so that disease-linked TCR variants could be found. Peripheral blood was sampled, and synovial fluid was also collected from ankylosing spondylitis patients. The full study cohort was made up of about 25 ankylosing spondylitis patients and around 100 healthy donors. Here is what the overall study found, with its caveats: Some motif variants were previously reported in synovial fluid and blood of reactive arthritis patients, suggesting common disease-initiation mechanisms. Significant enrichment of the disease-linked clones was reported in matched synovial fluid samples from ankylosing spondylitis patients. A CD8+ phenotype was shown by the disease-linked clones, which were found at relatively low frequencies in peripheral blood. A TCR beta motif of several highly homologous amino acid variants appeared characteristic of blood from ankylosing spondylitis patients.

The listed sequencing device is Illumina MiSeq. Quantitative 5'-RACE with molecular barcodes was the method used to prepare the TCR beta libraries. The paper's processing steps were these. To identify disease-linked TCR variants, a new computational method was used, one built on a probabilistic model of VDJ rearrangement. Clones were called with MiXCR by TCRdb after fastp trimmed the public reads at Q25, and only in-frame beta chains were retained. Duplicate CDR3 protein sequences are folded into a single record with the most common DNA and genes. These V and J calls originate from TCRdb's pipeline instead of the authors' own analysis. The sample profile shows over 30,000 distinct CDR3 sequences; 15% to 20% of them were found once. Jointly, the top ten make up 35% to 50% of the sample. Trimming leaves V shorter by 2 bases and J shorter by 8 bases, with the junction holding 6 bases beyond the gene matches. The CDR3 has 14 amino acids, counting the end cysteine and phenylalanine. The retained sequence is limited to the CDR3, 42 bases, with the frame set at the first base. According to the germline V gene, CDR1 reads SGHAT and CDR2 reads FQNNGV.

Sequences were obtained from blood. The sequence came from a male donor with ankylosing spondylitis or in good health (not recorded which). The V and J genes are TRBV11-2 and TRBJ2-1, with 7 bases in between that match TRBD2. The DNA sequence follows: TGTGCCAGCAGCTTACTTGGGAGGGGATATGAGCAGTTCTTC. Its protein product is CASSLLGRGYEQFF.